Below, one T cell receptor beta chain is given with its context. Its cognate antigen is unknown. Per the germline V gene, CDR1 is SGHKS and CDR2 is YYEKEE (reference sequence). This CDR3 spans 19 amino acids. The J segment lost 0 bases and the V segment lost 2 bases, leaving 16 bases of the junction unmatched. Naivety among CD8 cells was defined by CD45RO negativity and positive CCR7 selection, thereby excluding terminally differentiated effector memory CD45RA+ cells. Each sample came from a Caucasian adult donor living in Nashville, Tennessee. The data originate from a study of shared clonotypes between healthy human individuals. General study points: Clonotypes shared by all four sorted-subset donors had higher generation probabilities than non-shared clonotypes.

The protocol was immunoSEQ multiplex PCR, while the TCRdb copy is restricted to in-frame clones and leaves out a portion. The repertoire has over 750,000 clones, approximately 96% of them found once; the top ten carry about 0.22%. The sequence came from a man aged 30-40 years in good health. The gene calls are TRBV5-5 and TRBJ2-7; 8 positions match TRBD2. The source material was naive CD8+ T cells sorted from blood. DNA for the CDR3: TGTGCCAGCAGCTTTAACCCGACTAGCGATATGAAAGCCTCCTACGAGCAGTACTTC. As protein: CASSFNPTSDMKASYEQYF.